The source of this T cell receptor (beta chain) is a study of cytomegalovirus exposure and HLA in healthy donors. Study-level findings and limits: Data from an earlier analysis indicated that most TCR beta V segments were productive either about 90% or about 30% of the time. HLA allele associations emerged for 15,000 to 20,000 TCR beta sequences in a later analysis, at 0.05 false discovery rate.

The PCR made use of 60 Vbeta and 13 Jbeta primers. In the authors' methods: Per a later analysis, the number of unique TCR beta chains was roughly 83 million, of which about 11 million were shared. Clones were read by immunoSEQ multiplex PCR, and TCRdb kept only the in-frame ones, dropping some. That table is the source of V, J and clone size, and D and trimming were worked out from the DNA. The table lists around 140,000 clones, roughly three quarters of them singletons. Comments on this clone: Its antigen is currently unknown.

At collection, donors were nominally healthy, but unrecorded immune exposures were probable. Germline loops: CDR1 SGDLS, CDR2 YYNGEE. The germline V and J ends were trimmed by 4 bases and 4 bases, with 12 bases remaining between them. The CDR3 contains 14 residues. This chain links TRBV9 with TRBJ1-3; no reliable D call. The sample was PBMCs. This TCR came from a woman aged 55-70 years in good health and CMV-seronegative. In DNA, the CDR3 is TGTGCCAGCAGCAAGATGGAGGTAGGAAACACCATATATTTT. Its protein is CASSKMEVGNTIYF.